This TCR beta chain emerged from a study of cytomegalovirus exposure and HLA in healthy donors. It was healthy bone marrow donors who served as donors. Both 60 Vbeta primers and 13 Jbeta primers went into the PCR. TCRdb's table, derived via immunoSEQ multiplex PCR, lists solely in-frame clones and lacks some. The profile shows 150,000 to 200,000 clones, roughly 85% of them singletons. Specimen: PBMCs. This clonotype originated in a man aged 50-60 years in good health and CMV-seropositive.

Written as DNA, the CDR3 is TGTGCCAGCAGCACCGGACTAGCGGGGGACCAAGAGACCCAGTACTTC. Amino acids: CASSTGLAGDQETQYF. The chain carries TRBV7-2 and TRBJ2-5; 13 positions agree with TRBD2. The trim removed 5 bases at V and 0 bases at J, leaving 3 bases unmatched. Germline V gene sequence: CDR1 SGHTA, CDR2 FQGNSA. The CDR3 loop spans 16 amino acids.